The clone carrying this T cell receptor beta chain was picked up many times. The read ends 3 residues early relative to the CDR3; the germline J gene fills the gap. Profiling relied on immunoSEQ multiplex PCR, and the TCRdb table lists in-frame clones only, not all of them. Listed for the sample are about 47,000 clones, none seen a single time. There are 15 residues in the CDR3. J was trimmed by 5 bases and V by 0 bases; bases with no gene match: 2. Germline CDR1 and CDR2: MNHEY and SVGEGT. This entry belongs to a study of T cell clonality in common variable immunodeficiency. Sequencing was done on a sample of peripheral blood mononuclear cells. This receptor was obtained from a person between 18 and 75 years old in good health. This chain uses TRBV6-2 or TRBV6-3 with TRBJ1-2, with 11 bases aligning to TRBD1. The CDR3 protein is CASSYSDRGLYGYTF. The CDR3 DNA, read in part, is TGTGCCAGCAGTTACTCGGACAGGGGGCTTTATGGC.